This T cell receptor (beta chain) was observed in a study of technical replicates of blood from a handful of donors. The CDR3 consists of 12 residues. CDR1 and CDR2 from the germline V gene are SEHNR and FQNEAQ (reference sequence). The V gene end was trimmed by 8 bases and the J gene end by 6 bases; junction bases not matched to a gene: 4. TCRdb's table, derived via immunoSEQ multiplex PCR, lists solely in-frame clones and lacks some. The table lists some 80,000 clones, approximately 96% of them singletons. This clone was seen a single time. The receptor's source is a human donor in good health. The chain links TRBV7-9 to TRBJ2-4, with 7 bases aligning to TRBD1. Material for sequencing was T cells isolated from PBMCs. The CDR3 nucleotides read TGTGCCAGCGAGGGACAGATAAACATTCAGTACTTC. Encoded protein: CASEGQINIQYF.